The entry below describes one T cell receptor (beta chain). Some clones are missing from TCRdb's copy, which holds only in-frame ones; the method was immunoSEQ multiplex PCR. The sample yields hundreds of thousands of clones, roughly 79% seen once. V was cut by 4 bases and J by 0 bases, with 13 bases left in between. Germline loops: CDR1 SQVTM, CDR2 ANQGSEA. The CDR3 length is 16 residues. The data belong to a study of shared clonotypes between healthy human individuals. The sequenced sample consisted of PBMCs. The rearrangement links TRBV29-1 to TRBJ2-6, with D perhaps TRBD2 (6 bases). The clonotype comes from a woman aged 35 to 49 in good health. Some clones in this sample may be carry-over from other donors' samples. This chain's CDR3 is CSVGGTAVSGANVLTF. The CDR3 region has the DNA TGCAGCGTTGGGGGGACTGCCGTCTCTGGGGCCAACGTCCTGACTTTC.